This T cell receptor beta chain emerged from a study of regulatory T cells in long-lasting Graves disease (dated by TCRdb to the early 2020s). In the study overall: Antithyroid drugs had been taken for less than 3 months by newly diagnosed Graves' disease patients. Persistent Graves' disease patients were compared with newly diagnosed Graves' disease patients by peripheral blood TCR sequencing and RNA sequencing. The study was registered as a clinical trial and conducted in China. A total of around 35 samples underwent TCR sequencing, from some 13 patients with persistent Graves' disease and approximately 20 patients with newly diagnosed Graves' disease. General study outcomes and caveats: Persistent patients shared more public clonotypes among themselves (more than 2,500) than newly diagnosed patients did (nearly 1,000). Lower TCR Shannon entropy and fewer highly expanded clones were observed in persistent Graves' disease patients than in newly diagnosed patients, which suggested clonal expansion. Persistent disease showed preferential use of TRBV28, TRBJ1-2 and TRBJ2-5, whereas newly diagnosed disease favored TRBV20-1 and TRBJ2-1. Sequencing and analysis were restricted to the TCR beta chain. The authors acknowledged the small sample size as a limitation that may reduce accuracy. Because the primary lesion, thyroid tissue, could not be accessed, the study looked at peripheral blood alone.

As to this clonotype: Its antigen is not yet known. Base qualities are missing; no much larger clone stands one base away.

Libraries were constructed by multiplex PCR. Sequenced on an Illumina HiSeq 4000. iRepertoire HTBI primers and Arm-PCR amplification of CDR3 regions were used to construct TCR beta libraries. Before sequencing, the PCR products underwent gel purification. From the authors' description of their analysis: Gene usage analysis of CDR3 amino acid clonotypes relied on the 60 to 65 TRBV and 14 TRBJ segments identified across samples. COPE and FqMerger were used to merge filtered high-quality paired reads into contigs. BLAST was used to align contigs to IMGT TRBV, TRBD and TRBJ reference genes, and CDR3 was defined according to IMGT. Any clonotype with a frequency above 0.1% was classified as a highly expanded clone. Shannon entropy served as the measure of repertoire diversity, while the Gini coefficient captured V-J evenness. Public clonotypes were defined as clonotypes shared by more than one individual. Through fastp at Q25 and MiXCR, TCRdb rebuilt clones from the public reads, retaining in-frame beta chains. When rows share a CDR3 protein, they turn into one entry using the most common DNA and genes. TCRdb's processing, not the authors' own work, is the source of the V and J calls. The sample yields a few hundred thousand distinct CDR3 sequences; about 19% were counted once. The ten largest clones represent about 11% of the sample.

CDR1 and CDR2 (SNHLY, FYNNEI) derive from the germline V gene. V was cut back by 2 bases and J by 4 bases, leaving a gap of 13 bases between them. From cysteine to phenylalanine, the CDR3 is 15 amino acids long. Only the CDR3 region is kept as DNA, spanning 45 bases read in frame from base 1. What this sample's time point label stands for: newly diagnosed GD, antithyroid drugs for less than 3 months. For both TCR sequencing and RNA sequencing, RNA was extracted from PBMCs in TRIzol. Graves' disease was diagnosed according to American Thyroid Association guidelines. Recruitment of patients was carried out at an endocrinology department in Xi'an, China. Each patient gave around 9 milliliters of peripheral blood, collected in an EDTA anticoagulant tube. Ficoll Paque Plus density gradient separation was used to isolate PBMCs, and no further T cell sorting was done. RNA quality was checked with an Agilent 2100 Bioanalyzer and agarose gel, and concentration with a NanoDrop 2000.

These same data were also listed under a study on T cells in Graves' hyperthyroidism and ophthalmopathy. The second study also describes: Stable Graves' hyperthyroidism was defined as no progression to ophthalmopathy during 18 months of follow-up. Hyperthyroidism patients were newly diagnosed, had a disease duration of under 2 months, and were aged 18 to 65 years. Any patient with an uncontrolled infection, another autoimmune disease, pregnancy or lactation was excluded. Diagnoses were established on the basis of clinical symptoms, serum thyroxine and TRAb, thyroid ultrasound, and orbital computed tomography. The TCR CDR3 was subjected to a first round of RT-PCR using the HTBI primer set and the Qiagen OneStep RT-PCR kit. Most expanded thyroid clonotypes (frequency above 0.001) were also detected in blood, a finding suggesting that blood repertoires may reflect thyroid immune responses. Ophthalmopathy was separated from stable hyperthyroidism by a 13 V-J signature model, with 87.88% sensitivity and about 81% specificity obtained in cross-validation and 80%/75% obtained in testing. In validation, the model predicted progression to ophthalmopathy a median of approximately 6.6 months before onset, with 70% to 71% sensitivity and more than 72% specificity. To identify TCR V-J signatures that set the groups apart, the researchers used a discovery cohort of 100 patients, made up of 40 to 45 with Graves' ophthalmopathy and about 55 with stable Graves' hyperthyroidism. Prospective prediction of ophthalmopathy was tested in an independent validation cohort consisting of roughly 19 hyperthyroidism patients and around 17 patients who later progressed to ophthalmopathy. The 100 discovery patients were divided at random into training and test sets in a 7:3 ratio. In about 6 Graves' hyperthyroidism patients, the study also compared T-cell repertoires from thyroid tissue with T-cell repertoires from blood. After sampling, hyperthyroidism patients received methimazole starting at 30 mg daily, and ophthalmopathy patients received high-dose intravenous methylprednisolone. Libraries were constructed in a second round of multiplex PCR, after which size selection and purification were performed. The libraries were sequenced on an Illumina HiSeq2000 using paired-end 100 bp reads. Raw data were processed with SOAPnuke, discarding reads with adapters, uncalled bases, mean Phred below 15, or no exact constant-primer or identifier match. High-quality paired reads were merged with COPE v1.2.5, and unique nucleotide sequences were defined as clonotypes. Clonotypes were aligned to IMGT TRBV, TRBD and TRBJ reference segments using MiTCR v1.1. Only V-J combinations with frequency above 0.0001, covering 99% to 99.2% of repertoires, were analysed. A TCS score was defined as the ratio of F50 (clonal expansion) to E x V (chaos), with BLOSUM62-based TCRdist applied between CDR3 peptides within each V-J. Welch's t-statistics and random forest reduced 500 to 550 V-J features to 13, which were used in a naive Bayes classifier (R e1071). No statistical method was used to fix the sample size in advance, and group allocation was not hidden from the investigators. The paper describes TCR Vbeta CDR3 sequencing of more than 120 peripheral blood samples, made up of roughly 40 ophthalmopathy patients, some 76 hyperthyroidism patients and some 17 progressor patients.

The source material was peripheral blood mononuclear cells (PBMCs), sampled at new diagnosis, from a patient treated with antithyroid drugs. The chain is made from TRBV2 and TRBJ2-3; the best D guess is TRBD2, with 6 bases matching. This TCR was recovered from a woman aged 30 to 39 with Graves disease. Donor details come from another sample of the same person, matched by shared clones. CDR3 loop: CASSEWVGGPDTQYF. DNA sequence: TGTGCCAGCAGTGAATGGGTGGGAGGACCAGATACGCAGTATTTT.